Following are 5 T cell receptor beta chains from one sample sequenced in a study of T cell clonotyping in hematopoietic cell transplantation. This table comes from immunoSEQ multiplex PCR, and its TCRdb copy is limited to in-frame clones, with some not included. The data show around 15,000 clones, more than 70% seen once. The sample consisted of PBMCs, taken 100 days after allogeneic stem cell transplant. The receptors were sampled from a male patient aged 55 to 69 who had an allogeneic stem cell transplant from a related donor, so the T cells may come from the graft donor. Some clones in this sample may be carry-over from other donors' samples.

The table lists this clone with a count of one. The rearrangement uses TRBV2 and TRBJ1-1; D not resolved. V lost 5 bases and J 3 bases, leaving 7 bases between the germline ends. The CDR3 is made up of 12 amino acids. Germline CDR1 reads SNHLY; CDR2 reads FYNNEI. CDR3 loop: CASSRWDTEAFF. In DNA, the CDR3 is TGTGCCAGCAGTAGGTGGGACACTGAAGCTTTCTTT.

DNA of the CDR3: TGTGCCTGGAAAACTGACTACACTGAAGCTTTCTTT. Translation gives CAWKTDYTEAFF. The rearrangement links TRBV30 to TRBJ1-1; the D is unclear. The germline V and J ends were trimmed by 4 bases and 3 bases, with 9 bases remaining between them. Per germline, CDR1 GTSNPN and CDR2 SVGIG (reference sequence). The CDR3 is 12 residues long.

The gene calls are TRBV5-4 and TRBJ2-1, with a tentative D call TRBD2 (6 bases). V shed 4 bases and J shed 6 bases, with 8 bases lying between them. This CDR3 comprises 12 residues. Germline V gene lookup returns CDR1 SGHNT and CDR2 YYREEE (reference sequence). The CDR3: CASSAGFNEQFF. Written as DNA, the CDR3 is TGTGCCAGCAGCGCGGGGTTCAATGAGCAGTTCTTC.

This chain uses TRBV29-1 with TRBJ2-1; no reliable D call. The CDR3 has 11 residues. V was pared by 5 bases and J by 8 bases, with 10 bases between. Germline V lookup: CDR1 SQVTM, CDR2 ANQGSEA. DNA for the CDR3: TGCAGCGTTTTGAGGCGTCATGAGCAGTTCTTC. This translates into CSVLRRHEQFF.

The rearrangement links TRBV10-3 to TRBJ2-5; TRBD1 matches 12 bases. CDR1 and CDR2 from the germline V gene are ENHRY and SYGVKD. The ends lost 4 bases at V and 5 bases at J; junction bases unmatched: 5. The CDR3 extends over 15 amino acids. CDR3 sequence: CAISAGTGGAETQYF. The DNA for the CDR3 is TGTGCCATCAGTGCCGGGACAGGGGGCGCGGAGACCCAGTACTTC.